This T cell receptor beta chain was identified in a study of T cell responses to AZD1222 COVID-19 vaccine. Overall study results and limits: Clonal diversity may have been underestimated, and the donors were mostly white British, with more females than males.

This CDR3 has 15 amino acids. Trimming removed 1 base from V and 8 bases from J; junction bases left unmatched: 4. The V gene's germline CDR1 is SGHNT and CDR2 YENEEA. Sequenced by immunoSEQ multiplex PCR; TCRdb stores in-frame clones only, minus some. The sample has 150,000 to 200,000 clones; around 88% are singletons. Notes on this clone: Its cognate antigen is unknown.

This TCR was sampled from an adult who received the AZD1222 COVID-19 vaccine. Specimen: peripheral blood, collected 28 days after the second AZD1222 dose. The chain is built from TRBV11-3 and TRBJ2-1; 11 bases match TRBD1. CDR3 amino acids: CASSLAGTGGHEQFF. CDR3 in DNA: TGTGCCAGCAGCTTAGCAGGGACAGGGGGTCATGAGCAGTTCTTC.